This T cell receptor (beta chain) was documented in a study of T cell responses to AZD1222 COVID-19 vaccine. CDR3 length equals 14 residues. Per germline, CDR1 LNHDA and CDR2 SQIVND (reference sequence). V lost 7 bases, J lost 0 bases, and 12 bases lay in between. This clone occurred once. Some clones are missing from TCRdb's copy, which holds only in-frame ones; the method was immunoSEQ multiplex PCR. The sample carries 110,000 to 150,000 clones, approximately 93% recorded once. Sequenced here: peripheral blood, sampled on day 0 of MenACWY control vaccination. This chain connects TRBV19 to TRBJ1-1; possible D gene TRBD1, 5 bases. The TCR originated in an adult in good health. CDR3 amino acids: CASILGPLNTEAFF. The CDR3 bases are TGTGCCAGTATCTTGGGACCGCTGAACACTGAAGCTTTCTTT.